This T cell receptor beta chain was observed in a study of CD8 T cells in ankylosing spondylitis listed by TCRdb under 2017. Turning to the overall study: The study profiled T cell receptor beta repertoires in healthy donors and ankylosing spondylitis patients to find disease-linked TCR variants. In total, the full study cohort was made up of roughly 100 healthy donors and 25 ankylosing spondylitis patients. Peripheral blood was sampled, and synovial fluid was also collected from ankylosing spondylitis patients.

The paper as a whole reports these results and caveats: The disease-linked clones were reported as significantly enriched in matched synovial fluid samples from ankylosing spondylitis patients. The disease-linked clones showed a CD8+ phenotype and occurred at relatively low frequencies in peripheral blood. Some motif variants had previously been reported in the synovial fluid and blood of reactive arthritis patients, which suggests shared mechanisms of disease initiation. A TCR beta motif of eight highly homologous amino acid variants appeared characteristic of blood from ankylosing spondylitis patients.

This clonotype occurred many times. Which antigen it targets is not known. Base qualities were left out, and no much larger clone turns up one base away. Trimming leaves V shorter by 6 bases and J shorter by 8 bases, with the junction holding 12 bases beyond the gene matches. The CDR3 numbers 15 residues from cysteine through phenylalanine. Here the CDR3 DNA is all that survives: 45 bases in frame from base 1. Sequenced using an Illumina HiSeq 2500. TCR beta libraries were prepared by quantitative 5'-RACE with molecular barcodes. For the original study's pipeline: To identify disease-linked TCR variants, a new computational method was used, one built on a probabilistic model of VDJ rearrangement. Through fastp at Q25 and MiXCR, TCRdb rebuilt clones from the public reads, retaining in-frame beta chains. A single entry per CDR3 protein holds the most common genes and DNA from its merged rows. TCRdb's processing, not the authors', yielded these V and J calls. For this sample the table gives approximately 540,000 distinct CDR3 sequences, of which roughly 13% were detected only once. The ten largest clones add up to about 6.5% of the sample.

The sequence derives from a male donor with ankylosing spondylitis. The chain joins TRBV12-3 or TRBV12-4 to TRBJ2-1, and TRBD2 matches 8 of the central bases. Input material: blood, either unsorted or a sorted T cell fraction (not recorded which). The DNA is TGTGCCAGCAGATCGTCGGGACTAGAGATCCATGAGCAGTTCTTC. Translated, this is CASRSSGLEIHEQFF.